This TCR beta chain emerged from a study of tumor-infiltrating lymphocytes in oesophageal squamous cell carcinoma. This clonotype was detected many times. The ends lost 2 bases at V and 7 bases at J; junction bases unmatched: 4. This CDR3 contains 15 residues. From germline, CDR1 is MNHNS and CDR2 SASEGT. TCRdb re-called the PCR reads through MiXCR, storing one row per CDR3 protein. The sample consists of about 14,000 distinct CDR3 sequences, roughly 44% of them appearing once. This sequence joins TRBV6-1 and TRBJ2-1; 11 bases line up with TRBD2. The sample consisted of blood. This TCR was recovered from a male donor with esophageal squamous cell carcinoma. For the CDR3, the DNA is TGTGCCAGCAGTGAATTGACTAGCGGGAAGAATGAGCAGTTCTTC. The encoded protein is CASSELTSGKNEQFF.